These T cell receptor beta chains were read from a single sample in a study of OX40 agonist ivuxolimab in advanced cancers. Method: immunoSEQ multiplex PCR; TCRdb's copy keeps in-frame clones and lacks some. The table has tens of thousands of clones, 87% seen once; the top ten hold 0.3% to 0.45%. This material consisted of CD4+ or CD8+ T cells sorted from blood, taken in a trial of the OX40 agonist ivuxolimab. The receptors here all came from an adult with an advanced solid tumor such as melanoma, head and neck, liver or kidney cancer. Each CDR3 is given without its conserved first and last residue. The order of the fields is CDR3 protein, V gene.

CDR3 protein: AISGPPRNTEAF
V gene: TRBV10-3

CDR3 protein: ASSLGGAGEQY
V gene: TRBV7-6

CDR3 protein: ASSSGTGGGSSYNEQF
V gene: TRBV7-2

CDR3 protein: ASSVGETRRTYNEQF
V gene: TRBV5-6

CDR3 protein: ASSQGGGAGELF
V gene: TRBV7-2

CDR3 protein: ASSLRGQRHLNTEAF
V gene: TRBV7-9

CDR3 protein: ASSSGAWGNTGELF
V gene: TRBV5-4

CDR3 protein: ASRAILGNTGELF
V gene: TRBV2

CDR3 protein: ASSEATGPSYNEQF
V gene: TRBV10-1

CDR3 protein: ASSLAGRDREQY
V gene: TRBV5-1

CDR3 protein: ASRISGKSTDTQY
V gene: TRBV5-1

CDR3 protein: ASSVLASGELF
V gene: TRBV9

CDR3 protein: ASSRDATSSGNTIY
V gene: TRBV7-2

CDR3 protein: ASSLVSAGEQY
V gene: TRBV5-8

CDR3 protein: ASSLRGGTVYNEQF
V gene: TRBV7-2

CDR3 protein: ASSRMGGSNYGYT
V gene: TRBV6-1

CDR3 protein: ASSQSRQTNQPQH
V gene: TRBV16

CDR3 protein: ASQSYPGPDTQY
V gene: TRBV10-2

CDR3 protein: ASSELRTEKSDYGYT
V gene: TRBV25-1

CDR3 protein: ASSLAVQGAYGYT
V gene: TRBV7-2

CDR3 protein: ASQTALGGDTQY
V gene: TRBV27

CDR3 protein: ASSSRTGGITEAF
V gene: TRBV7-3

CDR3 protein: ASSPRGGRNEAF
V gene: TRBV7-2

CDR3 protein: ASSGRVGYSNQPQH
V gene: TRBV2

CDR3 protein: ASSLALGEDGYT
V gene: TRBV5-1

CDR3 protein: ATSKRHGPSYEQY
V gene: TRBV15

CDR3 protein: ASSPDRQGAHYGYT
V gene: TRBV7-8

CDR3 protein: ASSSGYEQY
V gene: TRBV11-2

CDR3 protein: ASSLMGGISATNEKLF
V gene: TRBV13

CDR3 protein: ASSLRTGALKNEQF
V gene: TRBV5-6

CDR3 protein: ASSPRSANTGELF
V gene: TRBV18

CDR3 protein: ASSRQGAMNTGELF
V gene: TRBV7-9

CDR3 protein: ASSMEQGAYQPQH
V gene: TRBV19

CDR3 protein: ASTRTDPPYGYT
V gene: TRBV6-1

CDR3 protein: ASSEFFGQGREKLF
V gene: TRBV6-1

CDR3 protein: ASGLGEPGNTIY
V gene: TRBV12-5

CDR3 protein: ATSRDPNTGELF
V gene: TRBV15

CDR3 protein: ASSLKKGRGNTIY
V gene: TRBV7-9

CDR3 protein: ASRRRGDDVPGELF
V gene: TRBV7-6

CDR3 protein: AWDRDFGGNTIY
V gene: TRBV30

CDR3 protein: ASSQDPGRTYEQY
V gene: TRBV4-1